This T cell receptor (beta chain) was observed in a study of T cell responses to AZD1222 COVID-19 vaccine. The CDR3 consists of 14 residues. CDR1 and CDR2 (germline): SGHRS, YFSETQ. V lost 2 bases, J lost 3 bases, and 2 bases stayed unmatched. Study conclusions and caveats: Donors were largely white British and mainly female; clonal diversity was possibly underestimated.

This clone is a singleton in its sample. The target antigen is unknown. Clones were read by immunoSEQ multiplex PCR, and TCRdb kept only the in-frame ones, dropping some. The sample contains 200,000 to 300,000 clones, approximately 93% of which appear only once. This receptor was identified in an adult in good health. The chain combines TRBV5-1 with TRBJ1-3, with 7 bases fitting TRBD1. The sample consisted of peripheral blood, taken on day 0 of AZD1222 vaccination. Here the CDR3 reads CASSLGTVGNTIYF. CDR3 sequence (DNA): TGCGCCAGCAGCTTAGGGACAGTTGGAAACACCATATATTTT.